This T cell receptor (beta chain) was sequenced during a study of T-cell reconstitution after alpha-beta-depleted transplantation in children. In this sample, this clonotype turned up many times. The CDR3 consists of 11 residues. The germline V gene encodes CDR1 LGHDT and CDR2 YNNKEL (reference sequence). V was cut by 4 bases and J by 8 bases, with 8 bases left in between. Unique molecular identifiers were incorporated into the prepared TCRbeta library. TCRdb used MiXCR to reprocess the PCR reads, holding one entry per CDR3 protein. The data contain 350,000 to 450,000 distinct CDR3 sequences, 13% of them seen just once; the ten biggest clones take up 3.5% to 4.5%.

The rearrangement joins TRBV3-1 to TRBJ1-1; perhaps TRBD1 as D (5 bases). This receptor was obtained from a human donor who donated a stem cell graft to a child with Fanconi anemia. The source was PBMCs, collected from the stem cell graft. The CDR3: CASSRGAEAFF. CDR3 bases: TGTGCCAGCAGCCGAGGGGCCGAAGCTTTCTTT.